This TCR beta chain originates from a study of CXCR3-negative and CXCR3-positive naive CD8 T cells. The TRB libraries of cDNA were built by UMI-labeled 5' RACE. Following a re-call of the 5' RACE reads, TCRdb has one entry per CDR3 protein and lacks DNA. The sample holds 150,000 to 160,000 distinct CDR3 sequences. Study results and limitations: Hydrophobicity of TRB CDR3s was greater in CXCR3-positive naive cells than in CXCR3-negative naive cells.

This CDR3 has 15 amino acids. In germline, CDR1 is LGHNA, CDR2 YNFKEQ. Details on this clonotype: Its antigen is still unknown.

The clonotype comes from a human donor in good health. Some clones in this sample may be carry-over from other donors' samples. The J gene is TRBJ2-1, the V gene TRBV4-2; there is no DNA to check the TCRdb D call of TRBD2. Sequencing was performed on naive CXCR3+ CD8+ T cells from blood. Subset in this sample: CD45RO-CCR7+CD27+CD95- naive CD8+ T cells expressing CXCR3 (TNR3+). The CDR3 region is CASSHPEGGFWEQFF.